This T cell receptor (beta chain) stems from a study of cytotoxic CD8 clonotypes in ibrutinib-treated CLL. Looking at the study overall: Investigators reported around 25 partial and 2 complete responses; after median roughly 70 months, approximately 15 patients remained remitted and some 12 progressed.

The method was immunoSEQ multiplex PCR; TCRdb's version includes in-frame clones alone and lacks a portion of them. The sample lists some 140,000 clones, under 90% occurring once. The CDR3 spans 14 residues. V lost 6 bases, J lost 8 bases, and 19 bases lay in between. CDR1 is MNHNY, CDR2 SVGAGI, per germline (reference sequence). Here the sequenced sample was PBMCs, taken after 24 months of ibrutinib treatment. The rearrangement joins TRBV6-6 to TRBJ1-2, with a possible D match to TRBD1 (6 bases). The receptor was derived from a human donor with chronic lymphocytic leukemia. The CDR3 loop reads CASSLSQGPLGYTF. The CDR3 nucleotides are TGTGCCAGCAGCCTCTCACAGGGTCCTCTAGGCTACACCTTC.